The next 5 T cell receptor beta chains were all read from a single sample in a study of shared T cell receptors in the human thymus. Here immunoSEQ multiplex PCR was the method, and the copy in TCRdb shows in-frame clones only, minus some. The table includes hundreds of thousands of clones, about 90% detected once. The same sample was also used in a study of human thymus T cells.

The sequenced material came from thymocytes. These receptors originate from a boy in the first two years of life with a congenital heart defect.

CDR3 region: CASSSTRPVKQGKGVREQFF. The CDR3, as DNA: TGTGCCAGCAGTTCCACTCGACCTGTCAAACAGGGAAAGGGCGTGAGGGAGCAGTTCTTC. The chain carries TRBV28 and TRBJ2-1; D might be TRBD1 (6 bases). The CDR3 loop spans 20 amino acids. Germline CDR1 is MDHEN and CDR2 is SYDVKM. V lost 4 bases and J 10 bases, leaving 35 bases between the germline ends.

The rearrangement links TRBV30 to TRBJ2-2; tentative D call: TRBD2 (7 bases). V lost 0 bases, J lost 5 bases, and 16 bases lay in between. Germline loops: CDR1 GTSNPN, CDR2 SVGIG (reference sequence). The CDR3 sequence is 16 residues long. CDR3 region: CAWSVLLGGGTGELFF. The CDR3 coding sequence is TGTGCCTGGAGTGTACTGTTAGGGGGAGGGACCGGGGAGCTGTTTTTT.

The chain has TRBV30 and TRBJ1-3; maybe TRBD1 (6 bases). CDR1 and CDR2 from the germline V gene are GTSNPN and SVGIG (reference sequence). The CDR3 loop spans 18 amino acids. V lost 0 bases to trimming and J lost 2 bases, with 20 bases between them. CDR3 nucleotide sequence: TGTGCCTGGAGTGTAAGCCAGGACAGACAATCTACTGGAAACACCATATATTTT. Residues: CAWSVSQDRQSTGNTIYF.

This rearrangement joins TRBV30 to TRBJ2-1, with a tentative D call TRBD2 (7 bases). This CDR3 contains 15 residues. V dropped 6 bases and J dropped 7 bases, with 22 bases sitting between them. The germline CDR1 and CDR2 sequences are GTSNPN and SVGIG (reference sequence). The CDR3 region has the DNA TGTGCCTGTCTGGGGGGGCCGGGGGAGATGAATGAGCAGTTCTTC. Translation gives CACLGGPGEMNEQFF.

For this clone: Other nucleotide sequences in the sample specify the same CDR3. The chain links TRBV5-1 to TRBJ2-2; weak D call: TRBD2 (5 bases). V was trimmed by 4 bases and J by 5 bases, leaving 9 bases between them. The CDR3 length is 13 residues. Germline values: CDR1 SGHRS, CDR2 YFSETQ. The CDR3 DNA is TGCGCCAGCAGCCCAGAGGGAACCGGGGAGCTGTTTTTT. This sequence encodes CASSPEGTGELFF.